The 28 T cell receptor beta chains below come from one sample, sequenced in a study of cytomegalovirus exposure and HLA in healthy donors. The PCR made use of 60 Vbeta and 13 Jbeta primers. Sequenced by immunoSEQ multiplex PCR; TCRdb stores in-frame clones only, minus some. The sample lists 230,000 or so clones, approximately 91% occurring once. What was sequenced was PBMCs. These receptors originate from a girl aged 2 to 10 in good health and CMV-seronegative.

V is TRBV7-2 and J is TRBJ2-5, with 8 positions matching TRBD2. Per germline, CDR1 SGHTA and CDR2 FQGNSA. The CDR3 extends over 15 amino acids. V lost 5 bases, J lost 4 bases, and 9 bases stayed unmatched. The CDR3 region is CASSPRGAGGETQYF. In nucleotides, the CDR3 is TGTGCCAGCAGCCCCCGGGGGGCGGGAGGAGAGACCCAGTACTTC.

V and J are TRBV6-1 and TRBJ1-2; weak D call: TRBD1 (6 bases). With 6 bases removed from V and 4 bases from J, the gap between germline ends came to 9 bases. The CDR3 runs 12 residues. The germline V gene has CDR1 MNHNS and CDR2 SASEGT. CDR3 loop: CASRVQGYGYTF. The DNA for the CDR3 is TGTGCCAGCAGGGTACAGGGCTATGGCTACACCTTC.

The gene calls are TRBV7-9 and TRBJ1-3; unclear D gene. The CDR3 runs to 13 residues. Germline-derived CDR1 and CDR2 are SEHNR and FQNEAQ (reference sequence). Between the trimmed V and J ends, which lost 9 bases and 0 bases, there was a span of 9 bases. CDR3 bases: TGTGCCAGTAGAACGAGCTCTGGAAACACCATATATTTT. It is translated as CASRTSSGNTIYF.

This CDR3 is CASSQDNAATNEKLFF. CDR3 DNA: TGTGCCAGCAGCCAAGATAATGCGGCAACTAATGAAAAACTGTTTTTT. This sequence joins TRBV4-2 and TRBJ1-4; D is ambiguous. The CDR3 covers 16 residues. V lost 0 bases, J lost 0 bases, and 8 bases lay in between. Germline CDR1 reads LGHNA; CDR2 reads YNFKEQ.

The chain couples TRBV5-1 to TRBJ2-2, with D perhaps TRBD1 (7 bases). The germline CDR1 and CDR2 sequences are SGHRS and YFSETQ. Trimming pared 4 bases from V and 0 bases from J, leaving 19 bases between. The CDR3 is made up of 18 amino acids. CDR3 coding DNA: TGCGCCAGCAGCCCCAAGCAGGGGGGCAATTCGAACACCGGGGAGCTGTTTTTT. Residues: CASSPKQGGNSNTGELFF. Drawing the rest from reference TRBV5-1 and TRBJ2-2, the complete variable domain is KAGVTQTPRYLIKTRGQQVTLSCSPISGHRSVSWYQQTPGQGLQFLFEYFSETQRNKGNFPGRFSGRQFSNSRSEMNVSTLELGDSALYLCASSPKQGGNSNTGELFFGEGSRLTVL.

The rearrangement links TRBV18 to TRBJ2-7, with D possibly matching TRBD2 (5 bases). This CDR3 is 15 amino acids long. From germline, CDR1 is KGHSH and CDR2 LQKENI. With 0 bases removed from V and 2 bases from J, the gap between germline ends came to 11 bases. For the CDR3, the DNA is TGTGCCAGCTCACCACCTAACACCGGGGCCTACGAGCAGTACTTC. Translation: CASSPPNTGAYEQYF.

The V and J genes are TRBV10-3 and TRBJ2-7, with D perhaps matching TRBD1 (6 bases). Germline V CDR1 and CDR2: ENHRY, SYGVKD. V was shortened by 0 bases and J by 3 bases, with 6 bases between the two germline ends. The length of the CDR3 is 13 residues. The CDR3 here is CAISESDSYEQYF. The CDR3 DNA is TGTGCCATCAGTGAGTCGGACAGCTACGAGCAGTACTTC.

CDR3 bases: TGTGCCAGTACTCCAGACAGGGGGTACACTGAAGCTTTCTTT. Protein product: CASTPDRGYTEAFF. The chain combines TRBV19 with TRBJ1-1; 9 nucleotides line up with TRBD1. J lost 3 bases, V lost 7 bases, and 6 bases had no gene match. The CDR3 is made up of 14 amino acids. Germline V gene lookup returns CDR1 LNHDA and CDR2 SQIVND (reference sequence).

The chain combines TRBV30 with TRBJ2-7; maybe TRBD1 (5 bases). Germline V gene data show CDR1 as GTSNPN and CDR2 as SVGIG (reference sequence). Trimming took 5 bases from V and 4 from J, leaving 9 bases between them. The CDR3 extends over 11 amino acids. The CDR3 sequence: CAWQGKYEQYF. DNA of the CDR3: TGTGCCTGGCAGGGAAAGTACGAGCAGTACTTC.

This clone occurred once. This chain connects TRBV30 to TRBJ1-5; the D is unclear. The germline CDR1 and CDR2 sequences are GTSNPN and SVGIG (reference sequence). The CDR3 length is 14 residues. Trimming shortened V by 1 base and J by 2 bases, and 9 bases separated the two germline ends. The CDR3 coding sequence is TGTGCCTGGAGTGGGGGAGAGGGCAATCAGCCCCAGCATTTT. Translating it yields CAWSGGEGNQPQHF.

CDR3 nucleotide sequence: TGTGCCTGGAGCCTATCTAGCGGGGGGACAGATACGCAGTATTTT. Translating it yields CAWSLSSGGTDTQYF. The chain carries TRBV30 and TRBJ2-3, with 11 bases aligning to TRBD2. The CDR3 is made up of 15 amino acids. V trimming: 3 bases; J trimming: 3 bases; junction bases outside the gene matches: 5. Germline values: CDR1 GTSNPN, CDR2 SVGIG (reference sequence).

The chain joins TRBV9 to TRBJ1-4, with TRBD1 as a possible D gene (5 bases). CDR1 is SGDLS and CDR2 is YYNGEE in the germline V gene. The CDR3 has 14 amino acids. V dropped 0 bases and J dropped 8 bases, with 11 bases sitting between them. The CDR3 is CASSVGGGMEKLFF. CDR3 coding DNA: TGTGCCAGCAGCGTAGGCGGGGGGATGGAAAAACTGTTTTTT. The full variable domain, rest sourced from reference TRBV9 and TRBJ1-4, is DSGVTQTPKHLITATGQRVTLRCSPRSGDLSVYWYQQSLDQGLQFLIQYYNGEERAKGNILERFSAQQFPDLHSELNLSSLELGDSALYFCASSVGGGMEKLFFGSGTQLSVL.

This clone has more than one count but fewer than ten. This chain uses TRBV6-1 with TRBJ1-5, with D possibly being TRBD1 (5 bases). Trimming removed 5 bases at V and 2 bases at J, with 7 bases between. This CDR3 contains 13 residues. Germline CDR1 reads MNHNS; CDR2 reads SASEGT. CDR3 in DNA: TGTGCCAGCAGTACACAGGGCAATCAGCCCCAGCATTTT. This encodes CASSTQGNQPQHF.

The CDR3 DNA is TGTGCCAGCAGCTGGACAGGGTACGAGCAGTACTTC. As protein: CASSWTGYEQYF. This chain links TRBV2 with TRBJ2-7; 8 bases are shared with TRBD1. V lost 6 bases to trimming and J lost 4 bases; unmatched junction nucleotides: 2. The CDR3 extends over 12 amino acids. Germline lookup yields CDR1 SNHLY and CDR2 FYNNEI.

The chain recombines TRBV2 with TRBJ2-7, with 9 bases aligning to TRBD2. V gave up 6 bases and J gave up 0 bases; unmatched junction bases: 6. This CDR3 spans 15 amino acids. Germline V lookup: CDR1 SNHLY, CDR2 FYNNEI. This CDR3 is CASRNVLAGSYEQYF. The DNA of the CDR3 is TGTGCCAGCAGGAACGTACTAGCGGGCTCCTACGAGCAGTACTTC. Based on the CDR3 plus reference TRBV2 and TRBJ2-7, the full variable domain is EPEVTQTPSHQVTQMGQEVILRCVPISNHLYFYWYRQILGQKVEFLVSFYNNEISEKSEIFDDQFSVERPDGSNFTLKIRSTKLEDSAMYFCASRNVLAGSYEQYFGPGTRLTVT.

This rearrangement joins TRBV28 to TRBJ1-5; tentative D call: TRBD1 (6 bases). The V gene's germline CDR1 is MDHEN and CDR2 SYDVKM. Trimming removed 5 bases at V and 9 bases at J, with 23 bases between. The length of the CDR3 is 16 residues. CDR3 loop: CASSHLGQSLVTPQHF. Written as DNA, the CDR3 is TGTGCCAGCAGTCACCTTGGACAGTCATTAGTGACGCCCCAGCATTTT.

The genes are TRBV7-9 and TRBJ1-1; perhaps TRBD1 as D (6 bases). V shed 5 bases and J shed 4 bases, with 11 bases lying between them. Germline V CDR1 and CDR2: SEHNR, FQNEAQ (reference sequence). CDR3 length: 13 residues. The CDR3: CASSARGGTEAFF. The CDR3 nucleotides are TGTGCCAGCAGCGCCAGGGGTGGCACTGAAGCTTTCTTT.

This clone came up once. The chain joins TRBV5-4 to TRBJ1-5; the D is unclear. CDR1 is SGHNT and CDR2 is YYREEE in the germline V gene (reference sequence). V dropped 2 bases and J dropped 1 base, with 7 bases sitting between them. The CDR3 totals 14 residues. DNA for the CDR3: TGTGCCAGCAGCTTTGAGCCCAGCAATCAGCCCCAGCATTTT. Translated, it gives CASSFEPSNQPQHF.

V usage is TRBV5-6 and J usage is TRBJ2-5; 7 bases line up with TRBD2. Trimming removed 3 bases from V and 1 base from J; junction bases left unmatched: 9. Germline lookup yields CDR1 SGHDT and CDR2 YYEEEE. The length of the CDR3 is 16 residues. CDR3 region: CASSSPSGLGQETQYF. The CDR3 DNA is TGTGCCAGCAGCTCTCCCAGCGGACTAGGCCAAGAGACCCAGTACTTC.

A few counts support this clone. V is TRBV25-1 and J is TRBJ2-7; 14 positions match TRBD2. Germline CDR1 reads MGHDK; CDR2 reads SYGVNS. This CDR3 has 15 residues. The ends lost 3 bases at V and 6 bases at J; junction bases unmatched: 4. The CDR3 DNA follows: TGTGCCAGCAGTGACAGGACTAGCGGGAGGAGCGAGCAGTACTTC. This sequence encodes CASSDRTSGRSEQYF.

This chain joins TRBV7-2 and TRBJ2-2; 9 bases align to TRBD1. The CDR3 totals 17 residues. The V gene end was trimmed by 5 bases and the J gene end by 5 bases; junction bases not matched to a gene: 12. Germline V gene sequence: CDR1 SGHTA, CDR2 FQGNSA. The chain's CDR3 is CASSIPMGQGETGELFF. The DNA for the CDR3 is TGTGCCAGCAGCATACCAATGGGACAGGGAGAGACCGGGGAGCTGTTTTTT. The complete variable domain, with remaining parts taken from reference TRBV7-2 and TRBJ2-2, reads GAGVSQSPSNKVTEKGKDVELRCDPISGHTALYWYRQSLGQGLEFLIYFQGNSAPDKSGLPSDRFSAERTGGSVSTLTIQRTQQEDSAVYLCASSIPMGQGETGELFFGEGSRLTVL.

This chain joins TRBV6-1 and TRBJ1-1; D call uncertain. The CDR3 consists of 13 residues. The germline CDR1 and CDR2 sequences are MNHNS and SASEGT. The V and J ends lost 3 bases and 0 bases respectively, with 5 bases between them. This CDR3 is CASSDEMNTEAFF. The CDR3 DNA is TGTGCCAGCAGTGATGAGATGAACACTGAAGCTTTCTTT.

This clone appeared once. The chain couples TRBV5-1 to TRBJ1-4; D perhaps matches TRBD1 (5 bases). The CDR3 has 17 amino acids. The V end was cut by 4 bases, the J end by 5 bases, with 21 bases between. From germline, CDR1 is SGHRS and CDR2 YFSETQ. CDR3: CASSPGVSTVNNEKLFF. The CDR3 DNA reads as TGCGCCAGCAGCCCGGGGGTCAGTACCGTTAACAATGAAAAACTGTTTTTT.

The chain links TRBV7-9 to TRBJ1-1; D not resolved. Deletions cut 5 bases from V and 1 base from J, with 17 bases between. Looked up from germline, CDR1 is SEHNR and CDR2 is FQNEAQ (reference sequence). The CDR3 has 16 amino acids. CDR3 sequence reads: CASSASWGSENTEAFF. The CDR3 DNA is TGTGCCAGCAGCGCTAGCTGGGGATCAGAGAACACTGAAGCTTTCTTT.

This clone came up once. The chain has TRBV5-6 and TRBJ2-7, with 11 bases fitting TRBD2. Trimming took 1 base from V and 3 from J; bases not matched to a gene: 6. Germline V gene data show CDR1 as SGHDT and CDR2 as YYEEEE. This CDR3 has 16 amino acids. CDR3 loop: CASSLTSGGQIYEQYF. Here the CDR3 DNA reads TGTGCCAGCAGCTTGACTAGCGGGGGTCAAATCTACGAGCAGTACTTC.

The rearrangement uses TRBV7-8 and TRBJ1-5; D perhaps matches TRBD1 (5 bases). The CDR3 has 18 amino acids. The germline V gene encodes CDR1 SGHVS and CDR2 FQNEAQ. V dropped 0 bases and J dropped 4 bases, with 19 bases sitting between them. Here the CDR3 reads CASSLARDPFGDNQPQHF. In DNA, the CDR3 is TGTGCCAGCAGCTTAGCGCGGGACCCTTTTGGGGATAATCAGCCCCAGCATTTT.

The chain recombines TRBV11-2 with TRBJ2-1, with D possibly being TRBD2 (6 bases). Per germline, CDR1 SGHAT and CDR2 FQNNGV. The CDR3 is made up of 15 amino acids. Trimming shortened V by 5 bases and J by 10 bases, and 21 bases separated the two germline ends. The CDR3, as DNA: TGTGCCAGCAGCCGTGAGCGGGTCGGCCTTGGGGAGCAGTTCTTC. Encoded protein: CASSRERVGLGEQFF.

This clone has only one observation. For the CDR3, the DNA is TGCGCCAGCACCGCAGGACAGGGAGCGATGAACACTGAAGCTTTCTTT. This gives the protein CASTAGQGAMNTEAFF. The chain combines TRBV5-1 with TRBJ1-1; 8 nucleotides match TRBD1. The CDR3 has 16 residues. V lost 6 bases to trimming and J lost 0 bases; unmatched junction nucleotides: 10. The V gene's germline CDR1 is SGHRS and CDR2 YFSETQ.